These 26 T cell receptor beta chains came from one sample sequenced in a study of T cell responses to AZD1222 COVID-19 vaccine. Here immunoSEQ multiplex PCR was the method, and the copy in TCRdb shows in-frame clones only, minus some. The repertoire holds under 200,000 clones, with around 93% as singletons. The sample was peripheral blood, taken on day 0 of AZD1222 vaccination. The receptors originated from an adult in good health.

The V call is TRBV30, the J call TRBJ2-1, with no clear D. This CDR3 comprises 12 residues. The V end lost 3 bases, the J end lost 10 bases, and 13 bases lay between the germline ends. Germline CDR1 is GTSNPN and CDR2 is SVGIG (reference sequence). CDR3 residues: CAWRAWVGEQFF. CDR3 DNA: TGTGCCTGGAGGGCGTGGGTCGGCGAGCAGTTCTTC.

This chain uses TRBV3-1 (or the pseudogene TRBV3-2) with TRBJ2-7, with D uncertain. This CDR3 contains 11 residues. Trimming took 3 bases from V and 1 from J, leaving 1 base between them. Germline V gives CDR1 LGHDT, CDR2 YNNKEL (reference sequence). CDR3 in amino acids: CASSHSYEQYF. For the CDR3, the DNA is TGTGCCAGCAGCCATTCCTACGAGCAGTACTTC.

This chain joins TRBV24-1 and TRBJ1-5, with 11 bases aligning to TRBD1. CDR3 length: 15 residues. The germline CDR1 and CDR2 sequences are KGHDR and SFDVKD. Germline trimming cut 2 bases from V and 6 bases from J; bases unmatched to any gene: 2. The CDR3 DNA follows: TGTGCCACCAGTGATTCCGGGACAGGGGGTCAGCCCCAGCATTTT. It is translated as CATSDSGTGGQPQHF.

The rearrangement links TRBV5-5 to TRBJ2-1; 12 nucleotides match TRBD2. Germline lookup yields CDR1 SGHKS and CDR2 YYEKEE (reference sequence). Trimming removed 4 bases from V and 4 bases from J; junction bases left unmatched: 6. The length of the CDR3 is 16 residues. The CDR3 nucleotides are TGTGCCAGCAGCATGAGGACTAGCGGGATATACAATGAGCAGTTCTTC. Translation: CASSMRTSGIYNEQFF.

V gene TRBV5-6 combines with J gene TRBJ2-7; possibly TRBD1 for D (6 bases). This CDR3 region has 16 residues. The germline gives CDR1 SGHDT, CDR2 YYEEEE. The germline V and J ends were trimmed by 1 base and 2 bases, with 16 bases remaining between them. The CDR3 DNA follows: TGTGCCAGCAGCTTGCTCGGGACAACCATAGCCTACGAGCAGTACTTC. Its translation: CASSLLGTTIAYEQYF.

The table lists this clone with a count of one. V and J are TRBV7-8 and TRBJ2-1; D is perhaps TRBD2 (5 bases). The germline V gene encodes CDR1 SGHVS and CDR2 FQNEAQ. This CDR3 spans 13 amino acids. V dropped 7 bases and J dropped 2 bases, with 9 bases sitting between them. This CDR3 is CASTSGAYNEQFF. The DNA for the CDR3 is TGTGCCAGCACCAGCGGAGCCTACAATGAGCAGTTCTTC.

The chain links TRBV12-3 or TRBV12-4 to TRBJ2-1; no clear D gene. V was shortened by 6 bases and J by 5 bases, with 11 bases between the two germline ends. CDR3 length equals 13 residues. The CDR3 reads CASSVSQDNEQFF. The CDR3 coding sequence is TGTGCCAGCAGCGTTTCACAAGACAATGAGCAGTTCTTC.

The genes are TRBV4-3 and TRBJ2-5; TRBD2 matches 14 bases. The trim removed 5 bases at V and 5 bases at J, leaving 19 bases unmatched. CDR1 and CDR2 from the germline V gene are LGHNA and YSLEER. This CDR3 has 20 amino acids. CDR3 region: CASSGDKGTSGSLKAETQYF. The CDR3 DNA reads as TGCGCCAGCAGCGGGGACAAAGGGACTAGCGGGAGTCTAAAGGCGGAGACCCAGTACTTC.

CDR3 sequence reads: CASSLRAGVGNTIYF. In DNA, the CDR3 is TGTGCCAGCAGCTTACGGGCAGGGGTGGGAAACACCATATATTTT. This chain joins TRBV11-2 and TRBJ1-3, with a weak D call TRBD1 (6 bases). V was trimmed by 2 bases and J by 4 bases, leaving 12 bases between them. CDR1 and CDR2 from the germline V gene are SGHAT and FQNNGV. The CDR3 contains 15 residues.

The CDR3 sequence: CASSQVRMPGHIEKLFF. The CDR3, as DNA: TGTGCCAGCAGTCAGGTCAGGATGCCCGGTCATATTGAAAAACTGTTTTTT. This chain connects TRBV28 to TRBJ1-4; D is ambiguous. CDR3 size: 17 residues. V was cut by 5 bases and J by 7 bases, with 23 bases left in between. CDR1 is MDHEN, CDR2 SYDVKM, per germline.

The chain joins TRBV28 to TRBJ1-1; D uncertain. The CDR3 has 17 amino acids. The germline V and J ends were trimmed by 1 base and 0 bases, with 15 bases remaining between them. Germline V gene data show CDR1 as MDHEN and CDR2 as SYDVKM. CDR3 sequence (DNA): TGTGCCAGCAGTTTATCCGGTGGAGGTGGTGTGAACACTGAAGCTTTCTTT. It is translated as CASSLSGGGGVNTEAFF.

CDR3 nucleotide sequence: TGTGCCAGCAGCTTGGCCGCGGAGACATTCGGTGAGCAGTTCTTC. The encoded protein is CASSLAAETFGEQFF. The chain is built from TRBV5-5 and TRBJ2-1, with unresolved D. CDR3 length: 15 amino acids. CDR1 is SGHKS, CDR2 YYEKEE, per germline (reference sequence). V was pared by 0 bases and J by 9 bases, with 16 bases between. Variable domain in full (rest from reference TRBV5-5 and TRBJ2-1): DAGVTQSPTHLIKTRGQQVTLRCSPISGHKSVSWYQQVLGQGPQFIFQYYEKEERGRGNFPDRFSARQFPNYSSELNVNALLLGDSALYLCASSLAAETFGEQFFGPGTRLTVL.

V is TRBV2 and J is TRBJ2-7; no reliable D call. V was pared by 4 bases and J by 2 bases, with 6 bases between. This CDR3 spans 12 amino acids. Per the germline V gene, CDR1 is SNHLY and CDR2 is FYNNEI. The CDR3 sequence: CASSGSAYEQYF. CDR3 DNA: TGTGCCAGCAGTGGCAGCGCCTACGAGCAGTACTTC.

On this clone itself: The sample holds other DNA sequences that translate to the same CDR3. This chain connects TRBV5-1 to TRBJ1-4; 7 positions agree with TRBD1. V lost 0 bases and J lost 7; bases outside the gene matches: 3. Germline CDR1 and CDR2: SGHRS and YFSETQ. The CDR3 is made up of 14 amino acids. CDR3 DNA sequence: TGCGCCAGCAGCTTGGGACAGGGACCTGAAAAACTGTTTTTT. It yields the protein CASSLGQGPEKLFF.

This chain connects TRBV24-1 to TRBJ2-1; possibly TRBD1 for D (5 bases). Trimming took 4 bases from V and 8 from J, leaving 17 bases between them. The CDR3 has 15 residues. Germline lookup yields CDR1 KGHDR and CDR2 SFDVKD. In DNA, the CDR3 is TGTGCCACCAGTGACACAGGCAACATTTTCGATGAGCAGTTCTTC. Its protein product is CATSDTGNIFDEQFF.

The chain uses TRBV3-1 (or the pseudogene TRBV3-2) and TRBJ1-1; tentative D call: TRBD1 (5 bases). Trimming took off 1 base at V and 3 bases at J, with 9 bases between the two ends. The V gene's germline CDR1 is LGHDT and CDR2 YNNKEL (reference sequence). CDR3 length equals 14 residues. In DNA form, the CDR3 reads TGTGCCAGCAGCCAAGGGGGCTGGGACACTGAAGCTTTCTTT. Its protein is CASSQGGWDTEAFF.

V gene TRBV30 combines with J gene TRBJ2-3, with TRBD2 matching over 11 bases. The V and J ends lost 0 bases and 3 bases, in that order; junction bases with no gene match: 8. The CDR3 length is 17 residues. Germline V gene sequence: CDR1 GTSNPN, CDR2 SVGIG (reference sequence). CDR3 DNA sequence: TGTGCCTGGAGTGTATGGCCTAGCGGGAGGCCAACAGATACGCAGTATTTT. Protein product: CAWSVWPSGRPTDTQYF.

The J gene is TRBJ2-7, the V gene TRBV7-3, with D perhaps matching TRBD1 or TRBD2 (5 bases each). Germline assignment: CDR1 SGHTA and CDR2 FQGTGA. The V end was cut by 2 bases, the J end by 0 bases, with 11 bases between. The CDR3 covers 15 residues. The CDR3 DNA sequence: TGTGCCAGCAGCTTAGCTACCGGGGCCTCCTACGAGCAGTACTTC. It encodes CASSLATGASYEQYF. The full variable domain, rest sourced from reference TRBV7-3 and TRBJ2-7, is GAGVSQTPSNKVTEKGKYVELRCDPISGHTALYWYRQSLGQGPEFLIYFQGTGAADDSGLPNDRFFAVRPEGSVSTLKIQRTERGDSAVYLCASSLATGASYEQYFGPGTRLTVT.

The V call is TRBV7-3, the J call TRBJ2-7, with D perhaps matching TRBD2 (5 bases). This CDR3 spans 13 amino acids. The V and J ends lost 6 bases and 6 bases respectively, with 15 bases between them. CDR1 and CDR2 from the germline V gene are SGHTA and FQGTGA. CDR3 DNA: TGTGCCAGCAGTGTGGGATTAGGGAGCGAGCAGTACTTC. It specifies CASSVGLGSEQYF.

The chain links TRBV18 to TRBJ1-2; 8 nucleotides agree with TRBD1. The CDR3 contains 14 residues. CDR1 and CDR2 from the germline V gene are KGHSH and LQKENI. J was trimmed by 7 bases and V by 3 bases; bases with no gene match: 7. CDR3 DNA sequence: TGTGCCAGCTCACCTCCAGGGGGCCTTGGTGGCTACACCTTC. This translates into CASSPPGGLGGYTF.

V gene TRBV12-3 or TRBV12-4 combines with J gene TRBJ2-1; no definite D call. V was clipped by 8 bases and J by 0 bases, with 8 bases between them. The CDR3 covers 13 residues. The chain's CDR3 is CASAMSSYNEQFF. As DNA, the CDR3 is TGTGCCAGCGCAATGAGCTCCTACAATGAGCAGTTCTTC.

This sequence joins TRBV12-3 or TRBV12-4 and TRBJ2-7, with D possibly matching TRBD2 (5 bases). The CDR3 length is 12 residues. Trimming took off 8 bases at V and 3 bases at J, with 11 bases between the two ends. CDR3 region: CASGRANYEQYF. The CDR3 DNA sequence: TGTGCCAGCGGGCGGGCCAACTACGAGCAGTACTTC.

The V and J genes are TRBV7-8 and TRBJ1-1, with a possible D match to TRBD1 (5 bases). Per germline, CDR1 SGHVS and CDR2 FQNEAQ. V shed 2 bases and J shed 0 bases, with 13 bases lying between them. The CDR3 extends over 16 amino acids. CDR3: CASSLLGLGMNTEAFF. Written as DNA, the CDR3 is TGTGCCAGCAGCTTACTGGGGCTGGGGATGAACACTGAAGCTTTCTTT.

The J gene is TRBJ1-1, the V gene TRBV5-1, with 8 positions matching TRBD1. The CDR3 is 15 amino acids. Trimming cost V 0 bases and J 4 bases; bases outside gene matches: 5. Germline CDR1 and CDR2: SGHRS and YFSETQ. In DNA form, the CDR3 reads TGCGCCAGCAGCTTGGCCGGGCAGGGGGCCACTGAAGCTTTCTTT. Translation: CASSLAGQGATEAFF. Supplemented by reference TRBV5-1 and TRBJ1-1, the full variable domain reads KAGVTQTPRYLIKTRGQQVTLSCSPISGHRSVSWYQQTPGQGLQFLFEYFSETQRNKGNFPGRFSGRQFSNSRSEMNVSTLELGDSALYLCASSLAGQGATEAFFGQGTRLTVV.

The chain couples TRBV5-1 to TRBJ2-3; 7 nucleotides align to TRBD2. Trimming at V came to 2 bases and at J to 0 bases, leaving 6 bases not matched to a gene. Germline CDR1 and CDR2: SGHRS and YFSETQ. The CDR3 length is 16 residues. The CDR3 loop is CASSLREGGSTDTQYF. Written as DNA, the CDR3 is TGCGCCAGCAGCTTAAGGGAGGGCGGGAGCACAGATACGCAGTATTTT. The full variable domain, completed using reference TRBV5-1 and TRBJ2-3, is KAGVTQTPRYLIKTRGQQVTLSCSPISGHRSVSWYQQTPGQGLQFLFEYFSETQRNKGNFPGRFSGRQFSNSRSEMNVSTLELGDSALYLCASSLREGGSTDTQYFGPGTRLTVL.

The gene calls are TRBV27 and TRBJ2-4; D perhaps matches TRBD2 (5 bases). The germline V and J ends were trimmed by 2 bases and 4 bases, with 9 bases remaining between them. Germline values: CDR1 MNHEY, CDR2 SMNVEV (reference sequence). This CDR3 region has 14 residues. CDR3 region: CASSLLGSKNIQYF. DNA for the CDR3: TGTGCCAGCAGTTTACTAGGGAGTAAAAACATTCAGTACTTC.